The 5 T cell receptor beta chains in this list originate from one sample, sequenced in a study of cytomegalovirus exposure and HLA in healthy donors. A multiplex PCR was run with 60 Vbeta primers and 13 Jbeta primers. Libraries were prepared by immunoSEQ multiplex PCR; TCRdb keeps only in-frame clonotypes and omits some of them. The repertoire holds about 220,000 clones, with 75% to 90% as singletons. Sequenced: PBMCs. Receptors were obtained from a boy aged 2 to 10 in good health and CMV-seronegative.

The chain couples TRBV11-1 to TRBJ2-1; TRBD2 matches at 11 bases. Germline values: CDR1 SGHAT, CDR2 FQDESV (reference sequence). The length of the CDR3 is 16 residues. V lost 7 bases and J lost 6; bases outside the gene matches: 11. The CDR3 DNA reads TGTGCCAGCACCCTCGGTCGGGGGACTAGCGGCAATGAGCAGTTCTTC. This translates into CASTLGRGTSGNEQFF. The whole variable domain, remainder taken from reference TRBV11-1 and TRBJ2-1, is EAEVAQSPRYKITEKSQAVAFWCDPISGHATLYWYRQILGQGPELLVQFQDESVVDDSQLPKDRFSAERLKGVDSTLKIQPAELGDSAMYLCASTLGRGTSGNEQFFGPGTRLTVL.

The V and J genes are TRBV6-1 and TRBJ1-1, with D tentatively TRBD1 (6 bases). Germline V lookup: CDR1 MNHNS, CDR2 SASEGT. This CDR3 region has 14 residues. Trimming took off 4 bases at V and 2 bases at J, with 11 bases between the two ends. CDR3 DNA sequence: TGTGCCAGCAGTGCCCCGACAGGAAACACTGAAGCTTTCTTT. Amino acids: CASSAPTGNTEAFF.

The rearrangement uses TRBV7-9 and TRBJ1-2; TRBD1 might be the D (5 bases). The CDR3 length is 13 residues. V was cut by 8 bases and J by 4 bases, with 14 bases left in between. Germline V CDR1 and CDR2: SEHNR, FQNEAQ (reference sequence). The CDR3 DNA sequence: TGTGCCAGCGCCGGGGGAAAGGGCTATGGCTACACCTTC. Protein: CASAGGKGYGYTF.

This clone was seen only once. This chain connects TRBV18 to TRBJ2-7; D is undetermined. The germline V gene encodes CDR1 KGHSH and CDR2 LQKENI. V was trimmed by 2 bases and J by 2 bases, leaving 10 bases between them. The CDR3 has 14 amino acids. CDR3 loop: CASSPAAVTYEQYF. CDR3 DNA sequence: TGTGCCAGCTCACCAGCGGCGGTAACCTACGAGCAGTACTTC.

The chain carries TRBV12-5 and TRBJ2-1; 10 nucleotides align to TRBD2. Germline V gives CDR1 LGHNT, CDR2 FRNRAP. V trimming: 1 base; J trimming: 9 bases; junction bases outside the gene matches: 0. CDR3 length: 13 amino acids. The CDR3 is CASGLGTSGEQFF. CDR3 coding DNA: TGTGCTAGTGGTTTGGGGACTAGCGGTGAGCAGTTCTTC.